This TCR beta chain was retrieved from a study of immune evolution from preneoplasia to lung adenocarcinoma. Sequenced by immunoSEQ multiplex PCR; TCRdb stores in-frame clones only, minus some. The sample has 3,500 to 5,000 clones; 65% to 80% are singletons. On this clone: Other DNA sequences in the sample encode the same CDR3.

Trimming left V 6 bases short and J 1 base short, with 16 bases between. This CDR3 is built from 15 residues. The germline V gene encodes CDR1 SGHRS and CDR2 YFSETQ. This TCR derives from a person between 60 and 80 years old with lung adenocarcinoma. The chain combines TRBV5-1 with TRBJ1-1, with D perhaps matching TRBD1 (5 bases). The material sequenced was FFPE adjacent normal lung tissue. CDR3 sequence: CASTQGRTPNTEAFF. The DNA of the CDR3 is TGCGCCAGCACCCAGGGCAGGACACCGAACACTGAAGCTTTCTTT. The variable domain in full, with the rest retrieved from reference TRBV5-1 and TRBJ1-1, is KAGVTQTPRYLIKTRGQQVTLSCSPISGHRSVSWYQQTPGQGLQFLFEYFSETQRNKGNFPGRFSGRQFSNSRSEMNVSTLELGDSALYLCASTQGRTPNTEAFFGQGTRLTVV.